This entry concerns a single TCR beta chain. Its antigen remains unknown. This specimen belongs to a study of T-cell memory formation after mild COVID-19. Study details: For the most part, TCR clusters were specific to one donor. Study-wide findings and caveats: In pre-infection memory, a portion of responding clones appeared, which suggested that cross-reactive memory joined.

TCR alpha and TCR beta cDNA libraries carrying sample barcodes and UMIs came from 5'RACE with constant-segment primers. From the 5' RACE reads, TCRdb called clonotypes with MiXCR, one entry per CDR3 protein. The sample consists of about 320,000 distinct CDR3 sequences, roughly an eighth of them appearing once. Deletions cut 3 bases from V and 4 bases from J, with 9 bases between. Germline CDR1 and CDR2: SGHVS and FQNEAQ. This CDR3 has 13 residues. The chain is built from TRBV7-8 and TRBJ1-2; no reliable D call. Sequenced: PBMCs or a T cell subset sorted from them (not recorded which). This sequence was found in a man younger than 35 who had mild COVID-19 (a few samples of this study predate the infection). Cell type and time point are not known. The CDR3 protein is CASSFSTGYGYTF. In nucleotides, the CDR3 is TGTGCCAGCAGCTTCAGTACGGGCTATGGCTACACCTTC. The whole variable domain, filled in from reference TRBV7-8 and TRBJ1-2, reads GAGVSQSPRYKVAKRGQDVALRCDPISGHVSLFWYQQALGQGPEFLTYFQNEAQLDKSGLPSDRFFAERPEGSVSTLKIQRTQQEDSAVYLCASSFSTGYGYTFGSGTRLTVV.